This T cell receptor beta chain is drawn from a study of cytomegalovirus exposure and HLA in healthy donors. Researchers ran the PCR with 60 Vbeta and 13 Jbeta primers. Only in-frame clones appear in the TCRdb table, and some are missing; sequencing was by immunoSEQ multiplex PCR. The data contain approximately 130,000 clones, around 80% of them singletons. The germline CDR1 and CDR2 sequences are SGDLS and YYNGEE. The V gene lost 3 bases and the J gene lost 1 base, with 10 bases spanning the gap. This CDR3 contains 14 residues. Whole-study results and caveats: Cytomegalovirus status, reportedly, was diagnosed with high specificity and sensitivity by the classifier.

A remark on this clone: Its antigen is as yet unknown.

Sequencing input: PBMCs. This receptor was obtained from a man between 50 and 59 years old in good health and CMV-seronegative. The gene calls are TRBV9 and TRBJ1-1; D might be TRBD1 (6 bases). CDR3 coding DNA: TGTGCCAGCAGCGAACGGACAGCGAACACTGAAGCTTTCTTT. As protein: CASSERTANTEAFF.